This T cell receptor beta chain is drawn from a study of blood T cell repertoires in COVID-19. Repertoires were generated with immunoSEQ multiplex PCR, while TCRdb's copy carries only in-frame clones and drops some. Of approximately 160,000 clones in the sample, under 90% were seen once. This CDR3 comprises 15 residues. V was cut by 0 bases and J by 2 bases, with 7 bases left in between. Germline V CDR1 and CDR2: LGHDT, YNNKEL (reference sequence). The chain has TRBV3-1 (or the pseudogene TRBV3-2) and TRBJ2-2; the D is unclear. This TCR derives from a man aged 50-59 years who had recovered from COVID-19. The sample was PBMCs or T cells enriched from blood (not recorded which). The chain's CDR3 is CASSQELVNTGELFF. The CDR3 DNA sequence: TGTGCCAGCAGCCAAGAATTAGTTAACACCGGGGAGCTGTTTTTT.